The entry below describes one TCR beta chain. These data are taken from a study of blood T cell repertoires in COVID-19. Whole-study context: Sites across the United States, Italy and Spain contributed samples from acute and convalescent COVID-19. The cDNA or gDNA used as material had been derived from T cells, B-cell-depleted T cells, or PBMCs.

In the original analysis: Using reference gene primer amplification, nucleated cell counts were estimated. Method: immunoSEQ multiplex PCR; TCRdb's copy keeps in-frame clones and lacks some. V, J and clone size were drawn from that table, and D and trimming were deduced from the DNA. The data contain about 160,000 clones, approximately 86% of them singletons. CDR1 and CDR2 (germline): SGHRS, YFSETQ. V shed 7 bases and J 2 bases; nucleotides not matched to a gene: 9. The CDR3 sequence is 15 residues long. The TCR originated in a woman aged 55-70 years who had recovered from COVID-19. Sequencing was performed on peripheral blood. The gene calls are TRBV5-1 and TRBJ2-1; TRBD1 matches 7 bases. The chain's CDR3 is CASARQGTAYNEQFF. The CDR3 bases are TGCGCCAGCGCCCGACAGGGTACGGCCTACAATGAGCAGTTCTTC. Using reference TRBV5-1 and TRBJ2-1 for the parts outside the CDR3, the full variable domain is KAGVTQTPRYLIKTRGQQVTLSCSPISGHRSVSWYQQTPGQGLQFLFEYFSETQRNKGNFPGRFSGRQFSNSRSEMNVSTLELGDSALYLCASARQGTAYNEQFFGPGTRLTVL.